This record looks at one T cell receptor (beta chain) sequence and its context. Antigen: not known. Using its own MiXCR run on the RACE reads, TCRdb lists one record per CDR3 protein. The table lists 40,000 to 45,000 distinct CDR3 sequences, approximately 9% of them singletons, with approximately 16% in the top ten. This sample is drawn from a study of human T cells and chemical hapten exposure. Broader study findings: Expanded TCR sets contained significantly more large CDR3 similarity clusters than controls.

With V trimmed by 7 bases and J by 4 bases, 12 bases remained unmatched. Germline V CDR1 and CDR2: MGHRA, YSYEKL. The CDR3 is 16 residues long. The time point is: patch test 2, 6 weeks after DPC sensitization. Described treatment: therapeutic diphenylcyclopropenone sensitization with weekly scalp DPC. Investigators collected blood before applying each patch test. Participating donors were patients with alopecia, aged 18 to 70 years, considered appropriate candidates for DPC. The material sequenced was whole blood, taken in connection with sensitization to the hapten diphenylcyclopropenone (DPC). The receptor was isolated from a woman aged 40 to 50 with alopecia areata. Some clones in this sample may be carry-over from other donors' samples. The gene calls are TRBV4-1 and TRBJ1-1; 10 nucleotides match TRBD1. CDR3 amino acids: CASIKPGQGLRTEAFF. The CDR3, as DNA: TGCGCCAGCATCAAACCGGGACAGGGGTTGCGCACTGAAGCTTTCTTT.